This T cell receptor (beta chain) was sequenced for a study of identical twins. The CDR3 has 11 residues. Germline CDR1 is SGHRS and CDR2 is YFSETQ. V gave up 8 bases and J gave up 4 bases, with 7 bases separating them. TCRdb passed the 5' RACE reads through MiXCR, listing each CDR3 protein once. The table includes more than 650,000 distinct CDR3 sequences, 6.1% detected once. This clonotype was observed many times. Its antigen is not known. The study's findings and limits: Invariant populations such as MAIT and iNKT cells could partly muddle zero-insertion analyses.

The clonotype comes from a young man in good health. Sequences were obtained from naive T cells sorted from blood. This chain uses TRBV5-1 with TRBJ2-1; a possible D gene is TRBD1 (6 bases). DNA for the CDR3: TGCGCCAGACAGGGATACAATGAGCAGTTCTTC. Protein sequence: CARQGYNEQFF.